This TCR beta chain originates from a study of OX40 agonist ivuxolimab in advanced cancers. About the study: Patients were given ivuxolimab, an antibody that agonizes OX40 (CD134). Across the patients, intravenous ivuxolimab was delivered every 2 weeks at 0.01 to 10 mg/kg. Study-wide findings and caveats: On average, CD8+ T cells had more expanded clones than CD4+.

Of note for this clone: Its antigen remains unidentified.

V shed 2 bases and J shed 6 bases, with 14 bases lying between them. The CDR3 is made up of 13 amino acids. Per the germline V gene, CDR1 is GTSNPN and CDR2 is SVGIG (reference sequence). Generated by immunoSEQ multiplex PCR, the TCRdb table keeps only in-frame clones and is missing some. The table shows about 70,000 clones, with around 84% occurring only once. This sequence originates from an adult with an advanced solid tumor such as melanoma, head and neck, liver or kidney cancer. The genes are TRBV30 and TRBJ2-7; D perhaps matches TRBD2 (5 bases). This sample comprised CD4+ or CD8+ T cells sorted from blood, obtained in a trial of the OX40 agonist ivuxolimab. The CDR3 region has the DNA TGTGCCTGGAGTCGCGGGCTCATTCTCGAGCAGTACTTC. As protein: CAWSRGLILEQYF.